This paragraph covers one TCR beta chain sequence. Its antigen is as yet unknown. This sample stems from a study of identical twins. Study-wide findings and caveats: Diverse VJ usage suggested most zero-insertion clonotypes were not invariant T cells.

All donors were healthy, and all were Caucasian. It was template switching that added a universal primer site, and there were unique molecular identifiers on the cDNA. TCRdb re-derived calls from the 5' RACE reads in MiXCR, one entry per CDR3 protein. The data contain some 240,000 distinct CDR3 sequences, about 8.3% of them singletons. The V and J ends lost 0 bases and 0 bases respectively, with 9 bases between them. The CDR3 extends over 15 amino acids. Germline CDR1 LNHNV, CDR2 YYDKDF (reference sequence). A further study also used this sample, focusing on yellow fever vaccine responses in identical twins.

The receptor was isolated from a woman between 18 and 29 years old in good health. The chain carries TRBV15 and TRBJ2-7; D is perhaps TRBD2 (5 bases). The sequencing input was CD8+ T cells sorted from blood. The CDR3 DNA reads as TGTGCCACCAGCAGAGAGAGGGCCAGCTCCTACGAGCAGTACTTC. Residues: CATSRERASSYEQYF.